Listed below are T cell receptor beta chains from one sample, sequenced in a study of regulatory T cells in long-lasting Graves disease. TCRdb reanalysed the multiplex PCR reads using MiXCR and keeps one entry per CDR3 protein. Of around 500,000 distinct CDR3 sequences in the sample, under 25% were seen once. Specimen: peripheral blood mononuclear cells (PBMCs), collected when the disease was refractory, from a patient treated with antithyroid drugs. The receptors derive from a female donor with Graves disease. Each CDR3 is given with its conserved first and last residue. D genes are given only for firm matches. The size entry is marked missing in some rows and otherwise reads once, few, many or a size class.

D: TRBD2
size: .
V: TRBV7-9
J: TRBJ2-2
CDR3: CASSSPTGSAGGVHGELFF
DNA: TGTGCCAGCAGCTCGCCGACAGGGTCAGCGGGAGGAGTACACGGGGAGCTGTTTTTT

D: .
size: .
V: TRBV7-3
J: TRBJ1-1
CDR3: CASSQGRTMNTEAFF
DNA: TGTGCCAGCAGCCAGGGGCGGACCATGAACACTGAAGCTTTCTTT

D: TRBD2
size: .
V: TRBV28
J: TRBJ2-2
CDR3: CATLAGNYAGELFF
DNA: TGTGCCACCCTAGCGGGAAATTACGCCGGGGAGCTGTTTTTT

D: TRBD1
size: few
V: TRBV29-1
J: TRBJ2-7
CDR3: CSVEDIQGALPYEQYF
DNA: TGCAGCGTTGAAGACATACAGGGGGCGCTTCCCTACGAGCAGTACTTC

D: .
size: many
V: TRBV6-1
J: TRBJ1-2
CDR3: CASSTRARTAPNYGYTF
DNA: TGTGCCAGCAGTACCCGCGCCCGGACAGCTCCTAACTATGGCTACACCTTC

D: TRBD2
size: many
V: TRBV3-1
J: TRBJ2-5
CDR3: CASSLGILSGRAKETQYF
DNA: TGTGCCAGCAGCCTTGGGATCCTTAGCGGGAGGGCCAAGGAGACCCAGTACTTC

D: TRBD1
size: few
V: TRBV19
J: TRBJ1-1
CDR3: CASSLDRGRNAFF
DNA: TGTGCCAGTAGTTTAGACAGGGGGCGAAACGCTTTCTTT

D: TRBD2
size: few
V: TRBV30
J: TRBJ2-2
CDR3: CAWTGGVPTGELFF
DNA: TGTGCCTGGACGGGGGGAGTTCCAACCGGGGAGCTGTTTTTT

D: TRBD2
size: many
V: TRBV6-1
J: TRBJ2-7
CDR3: CASTRVAGPYEQYF
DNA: TGTGCCAGCACCCGGGTAGCGGGCCCTTACGAGCAGTACTTC

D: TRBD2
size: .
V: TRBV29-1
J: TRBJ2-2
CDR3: CSVSKAGGSAGELFF
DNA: TGCAGCGTTTCTAAAGCGGGAGGGTCCGCCGGGGAGCTGTTTTTT

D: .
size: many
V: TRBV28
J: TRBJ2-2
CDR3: CASSNHLGTGELFF
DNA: TGTGCCAGCAGCAATCACCTAGGGACCGGGGAGCTGTTTTTT

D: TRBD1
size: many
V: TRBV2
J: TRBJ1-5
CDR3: CASRGQGGQPQHF
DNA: TGTGCCAGCAGAGGACAGGGCGGTCAGCCCCAGCATTTT

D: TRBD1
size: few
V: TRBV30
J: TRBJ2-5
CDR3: CAWGGQQETQYF
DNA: TGTGCCTGGGGGGGACAGCAAGAGACCCAGTACTTC

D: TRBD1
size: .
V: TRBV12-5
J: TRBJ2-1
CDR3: CASGQGQGVNEQFF
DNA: TGTGCTAGTGGTCAGGGACAGGGAGTCAATGAGCAGTTCTTC

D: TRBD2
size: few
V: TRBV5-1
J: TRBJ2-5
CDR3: CASSLGTSGVQETQYF
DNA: TGCGCCAGCAGCTTGGGGACTAGCGGAGTCCAAGAGACCCAGTACTTC

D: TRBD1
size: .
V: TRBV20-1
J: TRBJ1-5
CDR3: CSASDRAGNQPQHF
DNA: TGCAGTGCTAGCGACAGGGCTGGGAATCAGCCCCAGCATTTT

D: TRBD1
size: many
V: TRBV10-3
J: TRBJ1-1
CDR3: CAISPQGGTEAFF
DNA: TGTGCCATCAGTCCTCAGGGGGGCACTGAAGCTTTCTTT

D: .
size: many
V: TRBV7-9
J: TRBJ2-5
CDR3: CASSLSQGWETQYF
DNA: TGTGCCAGCAGCTTATCCCAGGGTTGGGAGACCCAGTACTTC

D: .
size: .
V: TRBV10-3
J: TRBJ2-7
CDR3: CAISESTVYEQYF
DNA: TGTGCCATCAGTGAGTCGACCGTTTACGAGCAGTACTTC

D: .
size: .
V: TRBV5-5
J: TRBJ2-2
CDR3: CASSTREGGTGELFF
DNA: TGTGCCAGCAGTACTCGAGAGGGGGGCACCGGGGAGCTGTTTTTT

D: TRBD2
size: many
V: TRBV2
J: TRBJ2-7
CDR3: CASSDGASGSFYEQYF
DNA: TGTGCCAGCAGTGATGGGGCTAGCGGGAGTTTCTACGAGCAGTACTTC

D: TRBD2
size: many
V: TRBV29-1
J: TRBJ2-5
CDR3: CSVDGASGSLGQETQYF
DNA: TGCAGCGTTGATGGGGCTAGCGGGAGTCTGGGCCAAGAGACCCAGTACTTC

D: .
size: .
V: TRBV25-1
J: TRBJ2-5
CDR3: CASSEGYQETQYF
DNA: TGTGCCAGCAGTGAGGGTTACCAAGAGACCCAGTACTTC

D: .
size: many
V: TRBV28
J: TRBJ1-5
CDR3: CASTSGGRGGQPQHF
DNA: TGTGCCAGCACTTCTGGTGGGAGAGGAGGTCAGCCCCAGCATTTT

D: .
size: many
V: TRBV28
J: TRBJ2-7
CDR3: CASTPSHTGLSEQYF
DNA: TGTGCCAGCACCCCTAGCCACACAGGGTTAAGCGAGCAGTACTTC

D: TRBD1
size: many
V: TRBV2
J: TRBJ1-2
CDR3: CASRGDSEHGYTF
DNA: TGTGCCAGCAGGGGGGACAGCGAACATGGCTACACCTTC

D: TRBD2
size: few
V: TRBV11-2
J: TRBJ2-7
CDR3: CASSASGILYEQYF
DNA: TGTGCCAGCAGCGCGAGCGGGATACTGTACGAGCAGTACTTC

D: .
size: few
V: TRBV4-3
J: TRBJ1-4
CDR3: CASSQGREKLFF
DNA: TGCGCCAGCAGCCAAGGACGAGAAAAACTGTTTTTT

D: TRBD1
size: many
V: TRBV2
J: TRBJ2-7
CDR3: CASSERGREQYF
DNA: TGTGCCAGCAGTGAAAGGGGGCGGGAGCAGTACTTC

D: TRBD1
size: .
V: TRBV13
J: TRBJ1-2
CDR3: CASSTPSRDSSF
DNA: TGTGCCAGCAGCACCCCCTCTCGGGACAGCTCCTTC

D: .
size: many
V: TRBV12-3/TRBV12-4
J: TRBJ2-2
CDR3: CASSFRGLGLNTGELFF
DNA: TGTGCCAGCAGTTTCCGTGGACTTGGTTTGAACACCGGGGAGCTGTTTTTT

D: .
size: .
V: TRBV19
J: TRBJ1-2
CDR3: CASSHYYGYTF
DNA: TGTGCCAGTAGCCACTACTATGGCTACACCTTC

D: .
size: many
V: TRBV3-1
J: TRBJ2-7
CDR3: CASSGDSHNEQYF
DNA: TGTGCCAGCAGCGGGGACTCCCACAACGAGCAGTACTTC

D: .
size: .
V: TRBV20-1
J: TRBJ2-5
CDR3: CSARDARWSQETQYF
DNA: TGCAGTGCTAGAGATGCACGGTGGAGTCAAGAGACCCAGTACTTC

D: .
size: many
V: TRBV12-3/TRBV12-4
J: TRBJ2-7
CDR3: CASSFGDWGEQYF
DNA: TGTGCCAGCAGTTTTGGGGATTGGGGCGAGCAGTACTTC

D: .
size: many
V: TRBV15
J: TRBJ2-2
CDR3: CATSRSGTNTGELFF
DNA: TGTGCCACCAGCAGATCCGGGACCAACACCGGGGAGCTGTTTTTT

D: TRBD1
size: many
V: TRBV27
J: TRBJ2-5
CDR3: CASSRPSGQGIRTQYF
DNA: TGTGCCAGCAGTCGGCCCTCGGGACAGGGGATTAGGACCCAGTACTTC

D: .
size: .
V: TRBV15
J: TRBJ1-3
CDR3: CATSREGTVGNTIYF
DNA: TGTGCCACCAGCAGAGAAGGGACTGTTGGAAACACCATATATTTT

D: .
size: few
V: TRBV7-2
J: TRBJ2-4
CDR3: CASSLGFGRGVHKNIQYF
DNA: TGTGCCAGCAGCTTAGGTTTCGGGCGAGGTGTGCACAAAAACATTCAGTACTTC

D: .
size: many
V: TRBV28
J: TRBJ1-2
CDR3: CASSFRGQGYGYTF
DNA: TGTGCCAGCAGTTTTCGGGGGCAAGGCTATGGCTACACCTTC

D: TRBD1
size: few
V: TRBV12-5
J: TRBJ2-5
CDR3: CASGPGQGKETQYF
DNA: TGTGCTAGTGGGCCGGGACAGGGGAAAGAGACCCAGTACTTC